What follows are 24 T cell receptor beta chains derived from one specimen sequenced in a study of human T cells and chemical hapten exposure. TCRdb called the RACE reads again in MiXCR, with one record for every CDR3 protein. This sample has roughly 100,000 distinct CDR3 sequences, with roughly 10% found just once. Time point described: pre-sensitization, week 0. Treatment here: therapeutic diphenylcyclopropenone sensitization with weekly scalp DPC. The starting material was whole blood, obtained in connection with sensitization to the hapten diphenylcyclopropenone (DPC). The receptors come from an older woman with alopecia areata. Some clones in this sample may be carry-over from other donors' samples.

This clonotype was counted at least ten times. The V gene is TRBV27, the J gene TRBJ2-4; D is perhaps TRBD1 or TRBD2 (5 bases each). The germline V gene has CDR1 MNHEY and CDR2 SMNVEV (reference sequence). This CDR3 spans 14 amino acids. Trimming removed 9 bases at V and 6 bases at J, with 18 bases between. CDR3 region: CASSLGVGGNIQYF. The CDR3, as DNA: TGTGCCAGTTCTTTAGGGGTCGGAGGAAACATTCAGTACTTC.

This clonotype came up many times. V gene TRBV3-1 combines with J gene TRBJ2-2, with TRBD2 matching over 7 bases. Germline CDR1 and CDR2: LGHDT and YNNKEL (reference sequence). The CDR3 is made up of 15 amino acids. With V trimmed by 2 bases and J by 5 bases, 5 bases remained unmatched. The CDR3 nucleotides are TGTGCCAGCAGCCAACGGACTAGGGGTACCGGGGAGCTGTTTTTT. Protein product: CASSQRTRGTGELFF.

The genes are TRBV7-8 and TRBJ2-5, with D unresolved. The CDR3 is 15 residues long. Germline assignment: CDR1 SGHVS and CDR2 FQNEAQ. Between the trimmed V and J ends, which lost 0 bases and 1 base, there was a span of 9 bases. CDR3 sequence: CASSLASAAQETQYF. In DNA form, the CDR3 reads TGTGCCAGCAGCTTAGCTTCGGCAGCCCAAGAGACCCAGTACTTC. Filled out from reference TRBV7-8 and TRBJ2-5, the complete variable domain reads GAGVSQSPRYKVAKRGQDVALRCDPISGHVSLFWYQQALGQGPEFLTYFQNEAQLDKSGLPSDRFFAERPEGSVSTLKIQRTQQEDSAVYLCASSLASAAQETQYFGPGTRLLVL.

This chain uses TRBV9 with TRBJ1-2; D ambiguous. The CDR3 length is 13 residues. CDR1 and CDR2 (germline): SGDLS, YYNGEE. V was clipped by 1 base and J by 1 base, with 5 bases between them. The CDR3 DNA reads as TGTGCCAGCAGCGTACTGAGTAACTATGGCTACACCTTC. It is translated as CASSVLSNYGYTF.

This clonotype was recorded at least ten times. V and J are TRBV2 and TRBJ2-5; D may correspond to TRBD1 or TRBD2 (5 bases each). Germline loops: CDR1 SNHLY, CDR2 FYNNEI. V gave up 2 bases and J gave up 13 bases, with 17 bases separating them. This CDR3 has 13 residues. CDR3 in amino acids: CASSELTGAPRYF. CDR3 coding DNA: TGTGCCAGCAGTGAATTGACCGGGGCCCCGCGGTACTTC.

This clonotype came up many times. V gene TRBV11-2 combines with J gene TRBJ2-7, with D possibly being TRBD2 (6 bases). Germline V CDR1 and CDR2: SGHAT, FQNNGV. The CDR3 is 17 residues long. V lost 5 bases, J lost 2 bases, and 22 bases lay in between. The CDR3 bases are TGTGCCAGCAGCCCTCGGGGGAGGACTCGGCCGACCTACGAGCAGTACTTC. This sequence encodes CASSPRGRTRPTYEQYF.

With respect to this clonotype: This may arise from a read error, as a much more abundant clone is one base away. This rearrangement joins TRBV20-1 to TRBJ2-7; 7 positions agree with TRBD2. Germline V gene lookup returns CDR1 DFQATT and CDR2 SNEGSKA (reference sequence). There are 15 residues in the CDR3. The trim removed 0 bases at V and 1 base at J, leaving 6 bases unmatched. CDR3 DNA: TGCAGTGCTAGAGATTCAAGCGGGGAGTCCTACGAGCAGTACTTC. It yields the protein CSARDSSGESYEQYF.

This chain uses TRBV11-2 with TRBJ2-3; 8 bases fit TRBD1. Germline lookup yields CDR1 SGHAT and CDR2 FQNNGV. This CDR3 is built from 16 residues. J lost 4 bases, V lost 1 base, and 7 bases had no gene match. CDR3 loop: CASSLGGDRLADTQYF. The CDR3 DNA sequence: TGTGCCAGCAGCTTAGGGGGGGACAGGCTCGCAGATACGCAGTATTTT. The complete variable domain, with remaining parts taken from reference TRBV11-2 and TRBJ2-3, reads EAGVAQSPRYKIIEKRQSVAFWCNPISGHATLYWYQQILGQGPKLLIQFQNNGVVDDSQLPKDRFSAERLKGVDSTLKIQPAKLEDSAVYLCASSLGGDRLADTQYFGPGTRLTVL.

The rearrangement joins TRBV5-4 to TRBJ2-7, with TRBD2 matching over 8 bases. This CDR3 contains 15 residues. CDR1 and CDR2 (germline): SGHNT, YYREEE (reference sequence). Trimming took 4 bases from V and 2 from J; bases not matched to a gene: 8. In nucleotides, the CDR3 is TGTGCCAGCAGCCCGGAGAGCGGGGGACCCTACGAGCAGTACTTC. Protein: CASSPESGGPYEQYF.

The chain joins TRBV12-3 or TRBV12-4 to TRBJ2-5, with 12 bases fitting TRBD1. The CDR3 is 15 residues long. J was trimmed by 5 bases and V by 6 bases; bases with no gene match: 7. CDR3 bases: TGTGCCAGCAGCCCGGGACAGGGGGCGAGGGAGACCCAGTACTTC. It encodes CASSPGQGARETQYF.

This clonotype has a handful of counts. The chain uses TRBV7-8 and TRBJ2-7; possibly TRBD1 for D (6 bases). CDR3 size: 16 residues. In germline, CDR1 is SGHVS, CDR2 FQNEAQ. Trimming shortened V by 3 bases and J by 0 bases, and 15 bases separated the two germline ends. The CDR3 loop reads CASSFENRVYSYEQYF. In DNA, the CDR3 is TGTGCCAGCAGCTTCGAAAACAGGGTCTACTCCTACGAGCAGTACTTC.

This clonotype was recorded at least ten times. The CDR3 bases are TGTGCCAGCAGCCGGGTTGAAGCTTTCTTT. As protein: CASSRVEAFF. The chain joins TRBV7-9 to TRBJ1-1; D uncertain. The CDR3 runs to 10 residues. V dropped 5 bases and J dropped 7 bases, with 5 bases sitting between them. Germline CDR1 is SEHNR and CDR2 is FQNEAQ (reference sequence).

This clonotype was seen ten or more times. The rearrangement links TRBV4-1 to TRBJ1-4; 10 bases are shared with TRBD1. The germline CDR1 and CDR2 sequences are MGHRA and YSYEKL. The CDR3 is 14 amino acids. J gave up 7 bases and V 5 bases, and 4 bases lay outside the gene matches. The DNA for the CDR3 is TGCGCCAGCAGCAGACAGGGGGCTACTGAAAAACTGTTTTTT. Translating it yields CASSRQGATEKLFF.

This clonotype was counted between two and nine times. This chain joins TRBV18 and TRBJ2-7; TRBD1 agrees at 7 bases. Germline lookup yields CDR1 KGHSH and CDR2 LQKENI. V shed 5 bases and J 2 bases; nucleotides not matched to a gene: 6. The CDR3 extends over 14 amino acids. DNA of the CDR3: TGTGCCAGCTCATGGGAGACAGGGCCCTACGAGCAGTACTTC. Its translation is CASSWETGPYEQYF.

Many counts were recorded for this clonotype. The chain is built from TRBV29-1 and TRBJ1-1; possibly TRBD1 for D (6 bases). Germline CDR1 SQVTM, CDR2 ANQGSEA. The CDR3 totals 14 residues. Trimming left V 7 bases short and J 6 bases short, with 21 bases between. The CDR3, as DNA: TGCAGCGCCCGAAGTTCGCTGGGGGCGGCTGAAGCTTTCTTT. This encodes CSARSSLGAAEAFF.

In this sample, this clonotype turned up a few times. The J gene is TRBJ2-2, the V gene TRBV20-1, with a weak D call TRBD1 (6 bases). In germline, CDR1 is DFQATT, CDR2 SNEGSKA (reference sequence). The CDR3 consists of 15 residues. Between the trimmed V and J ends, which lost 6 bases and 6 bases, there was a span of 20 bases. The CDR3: CSASAQGISAGELFF. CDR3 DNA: TGCAGTGCCAGCGCCCAGGGGATTTCAGCCGGGGAGCTGTTTTTT.

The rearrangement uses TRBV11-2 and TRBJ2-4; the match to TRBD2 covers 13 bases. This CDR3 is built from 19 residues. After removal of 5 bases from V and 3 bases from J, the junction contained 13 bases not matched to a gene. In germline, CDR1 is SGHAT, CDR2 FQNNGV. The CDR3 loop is CASSPRGGLAGVDKNIQYF. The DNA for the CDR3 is TGTGCCAGCAGCCCCCGAGGTGGACTAGCGGGGGTGGACAAAAACATTCAGTACTTC.

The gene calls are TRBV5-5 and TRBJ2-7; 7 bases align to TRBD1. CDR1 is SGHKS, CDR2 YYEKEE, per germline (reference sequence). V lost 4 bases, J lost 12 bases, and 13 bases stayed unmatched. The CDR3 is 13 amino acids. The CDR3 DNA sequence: TGTGCCAGCAGCCCCGGACAGGCCCCCAGGATGTACTTC. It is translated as CASSPGQAPRMYF.

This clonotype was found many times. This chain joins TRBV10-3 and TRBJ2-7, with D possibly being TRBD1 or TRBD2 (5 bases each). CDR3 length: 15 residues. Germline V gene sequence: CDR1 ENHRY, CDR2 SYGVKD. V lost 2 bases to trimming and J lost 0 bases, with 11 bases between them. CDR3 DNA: TGTGCCATCAGTGAGGGGACGGGACGCTCCTACGAGCAGTACTTC. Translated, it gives CAISEGTGRSYEQYF.

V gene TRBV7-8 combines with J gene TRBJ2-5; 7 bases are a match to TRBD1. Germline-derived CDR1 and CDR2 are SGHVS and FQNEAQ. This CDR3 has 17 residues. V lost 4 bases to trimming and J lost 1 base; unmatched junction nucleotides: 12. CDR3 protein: CASSSELQGPRQETQYF. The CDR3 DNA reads TGTGCCAGCAGCTCAGAGTTACAGGGGCCCCGCCAAGAGACCCAGTACTTC.

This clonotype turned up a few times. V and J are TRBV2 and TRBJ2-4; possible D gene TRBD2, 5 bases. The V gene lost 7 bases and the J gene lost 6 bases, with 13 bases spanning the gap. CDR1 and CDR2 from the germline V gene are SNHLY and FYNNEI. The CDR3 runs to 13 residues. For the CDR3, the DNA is TGTGCCAGCACAGCGGATTATGGAAACATTCAGTACTTC. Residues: CASTADYGNIQYF. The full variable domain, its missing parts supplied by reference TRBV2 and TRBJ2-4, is EPEVTQTPSHQVTQMGQEVILRCVPISNHLYFYWYRQILGQKVEFLVSFYNNEISEKSEIFDDQFSVERPDGSNFTLKIRSTKLEDSAMYFCASTADYGNIQYFGAGTRLSVL.

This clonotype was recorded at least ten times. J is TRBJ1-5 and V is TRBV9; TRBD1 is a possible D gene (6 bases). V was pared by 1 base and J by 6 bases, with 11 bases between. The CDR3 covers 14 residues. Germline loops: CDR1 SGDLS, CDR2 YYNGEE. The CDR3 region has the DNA TGTGCCAGCAGCGTATGGGGGGCTGGTCAGCCCCAGCATTTT. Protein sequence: CASSVWGAGQPQHF.

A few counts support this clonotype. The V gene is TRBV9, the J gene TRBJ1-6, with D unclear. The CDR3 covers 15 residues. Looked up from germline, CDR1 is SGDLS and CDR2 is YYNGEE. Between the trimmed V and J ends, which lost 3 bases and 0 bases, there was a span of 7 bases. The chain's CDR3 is CASSGQSSYNSPLHF. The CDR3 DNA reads TGTGCCAGCAGCGGGCAGAGCTCCTATAATTCACCCCTCCACTTT.

Here the CDR3 DNA reads TGCAGTGCTAGTCGGGGATTTGCGGAGACCCAGTACTTC. It yields the protein CSASRGFAETQYF. This sequence joins TRBV20-1 and TRBJ2-5; possible D gene TRBD2, 5 bases. The V gene lost 3 bases and the J gene lost 5 bases, with 13 bases spanning the gap. Germline-derived CDR1 and CDR2 are DFQATT and SNEGSKA (reference sequence). This CDR3 is 13 amino acids long.